This TCR beta chain was sequenced during a study of blood T cells in healthy people across ages. A second about 7 to 12 cycle PCR used barcoded and J-beta primers. A single record per CDR3 protein comes from TCRdb applying MiXCR to the 5' RACE reads. The table records about 1,800,000 distinct CDR3 sequences, 28% of them present only once. With V trimmed by 3 bases and J by 6 bases, 9 bases remained unmatched. CDR3 length: 15 residues. Per the germline V gene, CDR1 is DFQATT and CDR2 is SNEGSKA (reference sequence). This TCR was sampled from a woman aged 25 to 39 in good health. The sample comprised blood. The genes are TRBV20-1 and TRBJ1-5, with 9 bases identical to TRBD1. The CDR3 nucleotides are TGCAGTGCTAGGCTGTGGTCGGGACAGGGTCAGCCCCAGCATTTT. This encodes CSARLWSGQGQPQHF.